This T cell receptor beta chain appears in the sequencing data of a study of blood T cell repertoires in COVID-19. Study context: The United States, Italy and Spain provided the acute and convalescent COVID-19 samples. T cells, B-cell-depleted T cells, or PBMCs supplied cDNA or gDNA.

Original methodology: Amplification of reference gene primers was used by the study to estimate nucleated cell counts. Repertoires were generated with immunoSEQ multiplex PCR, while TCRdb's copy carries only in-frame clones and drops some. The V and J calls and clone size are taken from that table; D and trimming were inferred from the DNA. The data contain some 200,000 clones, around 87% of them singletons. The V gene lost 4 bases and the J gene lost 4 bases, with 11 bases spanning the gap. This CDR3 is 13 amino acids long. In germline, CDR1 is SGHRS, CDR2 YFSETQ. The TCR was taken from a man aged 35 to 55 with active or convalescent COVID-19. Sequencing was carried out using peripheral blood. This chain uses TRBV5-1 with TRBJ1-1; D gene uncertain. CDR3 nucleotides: TGCGCCAGCAGCCGCGAATTTGGCACTGAAGCTTTCTTT. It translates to CASSREFGTEAFF. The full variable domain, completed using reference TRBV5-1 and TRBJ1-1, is KAGVTQTPRYLIKTRGQQVTLSCSPISGHRSVSWYQQTPGQGLQFLFEYFSETQRNKGNFPGRFSGRQFSNSRSEMNVSTLELGDSALYLCASSREFGTEAFFGQGTRLTVV.